Listed below are T cell receptor beta chains from one sample, sequenced in a study of beta chain features in type 1 diabetes. TCRdb's copy holds only in-frame clones and misses some; the assay was immunoSEQ multiplex PCR. Of 300,000 to 450,000 clones in the sample, around 10% are singletons; the top ten hold over 0.45%. Specimen: central memory CD4+ T cells from blood. The receptors derive from a man younger than 45 with type 1 diabetes. Each CDR3 is given with its conserved first and last residue. Fields, in order: V gene, J gene, CDR3 protein.

V gene: TRBV27
J gene: TRBJ1-3
CDR3 protein: CASSLSWGSSGNTIYF

V gene: TRBV7-2
J gene: TRBJ2-5
CDR3 protein: CASSFRGTGGFQETQYF

V gene: TRBV28
J gene: TRBJ1-2
CDR3 protein: CASSPADRYYGYTF

V gene: TRBV6-1
J gene: TRBJ2-5
CDR3 protein: CAISPGSQETQYF

V gene: TRBV18
J gene: TRBJ2-7
CDR3 protein: CASSPGLAGASYEQYF

V gene: TRBV18
J gene: TRBJ2-6
CDR3 protein: CASSPDLSGANVLTF

V gene: TRBV28
J gene: TRBJ1-4
CDR3 protein: CASNSGPQLGEKLFF

V gene: TRBV7-6
J gene: TRBJ2-2
CDR3 protein: CASSLVGPPGELFF

V gene: TRBV7-3
J gene: TRBJ2-1
CDR3 protein: CASSLGTGLQAFF

V gene: TRBV5-1
J gene: TRBJ1-5
CDR3 protein: CASSEDGRVGPQHF

V gene: TRBV14
J gene: TRBJ2-7
CDR3 protein: CASSQDLFLGTFEQYF

V gene: TRBV2
J gene: TRBJ2-1
CDR3 protein: CASTKTGDAYNEQFF

V gene: TRBV2
J gene: TRBJ2-7
CDR3 protein: CASSESYWNYEQYF

V gene: TRBV5-1
J gene: TRBJ2-1
CDR3 protein: CASSREFNEQFF

V gene: TRBV25-1
J gene: TRBJ1-4
CDR3 protein: CASSEFPRDSNEKLFF

V gene: TRBV11-3
J gene: TRBJ2-1
CDR3 protein: CASSLDLGGTVNEQFF

V gene: TRBV5-1
J gene: TRBJ2-3
CDR3 protein: CASSSTRASGRRADTQYF

V gene: TRBV29-1
J gene: TRBJ2-2
CDR3 protein: CSVETNANTGELFF

V gene: TRBV27
J gene: TRBJ2-6
CDR3 protein: CASSGQGGLSGANVLTF

V gene: TRBV19
J gene: TRBJ2-1
CDR3 protein: CASNQGVGSYNEQFF

V gene: TRBV19
J gene: TRBJ1-1
CDR3 protein: CATGPSLKTEAFF

V gene: TRBV2
J gene: TRBJ2-5
CDR3 protein: CASSYGQRWETQYF

V gene: TRBV14
J gene: TRBJ2-3
CDR3 protein: CASSLQDTQYF

V gene: TRBV18
J gene: TRBJ2-1
CDR3 protein: CASSERVDNEQFF

V gene: TRBV27
J gene: TRBJ1-2
CDR3 protein: CASSRDRGSSGGYTF

V gene: TRBV7-2
J gene: TRBJ2-1
CDR3 protein: CASSRSSGGNEQFF

V gene: TRBV19
J gene: TRBJ1-5
CDR3 protein: CAMGRGTGQPQHF

V gene: TRBV5-1
J gene: TRBJ2-2
CDR3 protein: CASSSYTSGVGTGELFF

V gene: TRBV27
J gene: TRBJ1-2
CDR3 protein: CASRSGAVVRGYTF

V gene: TRBV5-1
J gene: TRBJ2-1
CDR3 protein: CASSFGYSGEQFF

V gene: TRBV6-1
J gene: TRBJ1-5
CDR3 protein: CASSSDRRNQPQHF

V gene: TRBV7-2
J gene: TRBJ1-2
CDR3 protein: CASSLGQGNYGYTF

V gene: TRBV19
J gene: TRBJ1-2
CDR3 protein: CATGHDYGYTF

V gene: TRBV15
J gene: TRBJ2-4
CDR3 protein: CATSREDSNIQYF

V gene: TRBV9
J gene: TRBJ2-5
CDR3 protein: CASSLRPGAQTQYF

V gene: TRBV5-8
J gene: TRBJ2-5
CDR3 protein: CASSLRVKETQYF

V gene: TRBV29-1
J gene: TRBJ1-4
CDR3 protein: CSASEGTGNEKLFF

V gene: TRBV28
J gene: TRBJ2-1
CDR3 protein: CASSLSVPAGYNEQFF

V gene: TRBV2
J gene: TRBJ2-7
CDR3 protein: CASTTSNEQYF

V gene: TRBV12-2
J gene: TRBJ2-7
CDR3 protein: CASRLGGGSNSSYEQYF

V gene: TRBV10-3
J gene: TRBJ2-1
CDR3 protein: CAISAQIEQFF

V gene: TRBV7-2
J gene: TRBJ2-1
CDR3 protein: CASSLNTGARFF

V gene: TRBV5-1
J gene: TRBJ2-1
CDR3 protein: CATSGLAGDISYNEQFF

V gene: TRBV7-9
J gene: TRBJ2-5
CDR3 protein: CASGWYQETQYF

V gene: TRBV7-2
J gene: TRBJ2-7
CDR3 protein: CASRKATGYYEQYF

V gene: TRBV7-9
J gene: TRBJ1-1
CDR3 protein: CASQLKVMNTEAFF

V gene: TRBV2
J gene: TRBJ1-4
CDR3 protein: CASTPNGAANEKLFF

V gene: TRBV5-4
J gene: TRBJ1-3
CDR3 protein: CASSQDRVAGNTIYF

V gene: TRBV7-3
J gene: TRBJ2-3
CDR3 protein: CASRDMAGGGTDTQYF

V gene: TRBV4-1
J gene: TRBJ2-4
CDR3 protein: CASSQVTGTSGQAKNIQYF

V gene: TRBV9
J gene: TRBJ2-1
CDR3 protein: CASSSAGAGAYNEQFF

V gene: TRBV5-4
J gene: TRBJ2-1
CDR3 protein: CASSFWGGHEQFF

V gene: TRBV19
J gene: TRBJ2-2
CDR3 protein: CASSIERNTGELFF

V gene: TRBV5-4
J gene: TRBJ2-4
CDR3 protein: CASSQVPDRDIQYF

V gene: TRBV9
J gene: TRBJ2-2
CDR3 protein: CASSATVTGELFF

V gene: TRBV18
J gene: TRBJ2-2
CDR3 protein: CASSPLSSGGGTGELFF